These T cell receptor beta chains were read from a single sample in a study of shared clonotypes between healthy human individuals. TCRdb's table, derived via immunoSEQ multiplex PCR, lists solely in-frame clones and lacks some. This table has over a million clones, about 75% appearing once. The sequencing input was memory CD4+ T cells sorted from blood. The receptors were gathered from a man between 18 and 35 years old in good health. CDR3s include the opening cysteine and the closing phenylalanine or tryptophan. A D gene is named only where the DNA matches it firmly. Not all rows give a size; the values are once, few, many and, for expanded clones, a class.

few	NA	TRBJ2-7	TRBV5-1	TGCGCCAGCAGCTTGGTCCAGGGGTACGAGCAGTACTTC	CASSLVQGYEQYF
NA	NA	TRBJ2-3	TRBV10-1	TGCGCCAGCAGTGAATCAGGGGCAGATACGCAGTATTTT	CASSESGADTQYF
NA	NA	TRBJ1-3	TRBV11-2	TGTGCCAGCAGCCCCCGGACGGTTAGCTCTGGAAACACCATATATTTT	CASSPRTVSSGNTIYF
NA	NA	TRBJ2-2	TRBV2	TGTGCCAGCAGGCCAAGGGCCAGGGCAGCCGGGGAGCTGTTTTTT	CASRPRARAAGELFF
NA	NA	TRBJ1-3	TRBV5-5	TGTGCCAGCAGCTTGGCTGGAAGCTCTGGAAACACCATATATTTT	CASSLAGSSGNTIYF
once	NA	TRBJ1-4	TRBV5-1	TGCGCCAGCAGAAGGCAGATTAATGAAAAACTGTTTTTT	CASRRQINEKLFF
NA	TRBD1	TRBJ2-7	TRBV10-3	TGTGCCATCAGTGTTGGACAGGGGGCTTGGGAGCAGTACTTC	CAISVGQGAWEQYF
NA	NA	TRBJ1-4	TRBV21-1	TGTGCCAGCAGCTCCGGGGAGAATGAAAAACTGTTTTTT	CASSSGENEKLFF
NA	NA	TRBJ1-5	TRBV19	TGTGCCAGTAGTATAGGTTGGGGGCTTCAGCCCCAGCATTTT	CASSIGWGLQPQHF
NA	NA	TRBJ2-3	TRBV6-1	TGTGCCAGCATGAGGGGAGTCGCCACAGATACGCAGTATTTT	CASMRGVATDTQYF
NA	NA	TRBJ2-5	TRBV27	TGTGCCAGCAGTTTATCTATCGCTGGGGAGACCCAGTACTTC	CASSLSIAGETQYF
NA	NA	TRBJ2-2	TRBV11-2	TGTGCCAGCAGCTTACACTCATCGACGGGGGAGCTGTTTTTT	CASSLHSSTGELFF
NA	NA	TRBJ2-7	TRBV6-1	TGTGCCAGCAGGATCCGGGAAGGGCGGTACGAGCAGTACTTC	CASRIREGRYEQYF
NA	TRBD2	TRBJ2-7	TRBV28	TGTGCCAGCAGTTTAAGCGGGGTGGTAGGAGGCGAGCAGTACTTC	CASSLSGVVGGEQYF
NA	NA	TRBJ1-1	TRBV30	TGTGCCTGGAGTGAGGGGGGGACCACTGAAGCTTTCTTT	CAWSEGGTTEAFF
NA	NA	TRBJ1-5	TRBV6-5	TGTGCCAGCAGAGGGACACCCTATCAGCCCCAGCATTTT	CASRGTPYQPQHF
NA	NA	TRBJ1-6	TRBV10-3	TGTGCCATCAGTGAGTTACGGGGAGGAAGTTCACCCCTCCACTTT	CAISELRGGSSPLHF
NA	NA	TRBJ2-3	TRBV2	TGTGCCAGCAGACTTGGGGGGGCCGGGGGTACGCAGTATTTT	CASRLGGAGGTQYF
NA	NA	TRBJ2-7	TRBV29-1	TGCAGCGCCGGGGGCAGAAACTACGAGCAGTACTTC	CSAGGRNYEQYF
NA	NA	TRBJ2-5	TRBV11-2	TGTGCCAGCAGCCTAGGGCCCCAAGAGACCCAGTACTTC	CASSLGPQETQYF
NA	TRBD1	TRBJ1-2	TRBV28	TGTGCCAGCAGGTCCGGGACAGGGAACTATGGCTACACCTTC	CASRSGTGNYGYTF
NA	NA	TRBJ2-7	TRBV21-1	TGTGCCAGCAGCCAGCGGAGCTCCTACGAGCAGTACTTC	CASSQRSSYEQYF
NA	NA	TRBJ2-7	TRBV4-1	TGCGCCAGCAGCCCCAAAGGCAGCTACGAGCAGTACTTC	CASSPKGSYEQYF
NA	NA	TRBJ1-2	TRBV2	TGTGCCAGCAGCGATGGGTATTATGGCTACACCTTC	CASSDGYYGYTF
NA	TRBD2	TRBJ2-7	TRBV6-5	TGTGCCAGCAAGGGGACTAGCGGTACCTACGAGCAGTACTTC	CASKGTSGTYEQYF
NA	NA	TRBJ1-2	TRBV6-5	TGTGCCAGCAGTGTAACAGGTCGCGGCTACACCTTC	CASSVTGRGYTF
NA	NA	TRBJ2-4	TRBV5-1	TGCGCCAGCAGCCCCGGGATATTCATAGCCAAAAACATTCAGTACTTC	CASSPGIFIAKNIQYF
few	TRBD1	TRBJ2-1	TRBV5-4	TGTGCCAGCAGCTTGTGGGACAGGGGGCTAGGTGAGCAGTTCTTC	CASSLWDRGLGEQFF
few	NA	TRBJ2-3	TRBV2	TGTGCCAGCAGCGCCGGCCGAGCGGCTAGGGATACGCAGTATTTT	CASSAGRAARDTQYF
NA	NA	TRBJ1-3	TRBV18	TGTGCCAGCTCACGAGACGCAGCATCTGGAAACACCATATATTTT	CASSRDAASGNTIYF
NA	NA	TRBJ2-3	TRBV2	TGTGCCAGCAGCGCGACTAGGTCCCCCACAGATACGCAGTATTTT	CASSATRSPTDTQYF
NA	NA	TRBJ1-5	TRBV19	TGTGCCAGTAAGGGCCTTAGTGCTAGCAATCAGCCCCAGCATTTT	CASKGLSASNQPQHF
NA	NA	TRBJ1-5	TRBV18	TGTGCCAGCTCACCACAAATGGCTTCAGGGAATCAGCCCCAGCATTTT	CASSPQMASGNQPQHF
NA	TRBD2	TRBJ2-1	TRBV6-1	TGTGCCAGCAGTGAATCAATACTAGCGGGTGGTAATGAGCAGTTCTTC	CASSESILAGGNEQFF